This T cell receptor beta chain emerged from a study of T cells in Graves' hyperthyroidism and ophthalmopathy. Researchers amplified the TCR beta CDR3 regions from RNA transcripts. HTBI primers were employed in a first-round RT-PCR of the TCR CDR3. MiXCR was run by TCRdb on the multiplex PCR reads, yielding one entry per CDR3 protein. The data contain under 650,000 distinct CDR3 sequences, around 16% of them seen just once; the ten biggest clones take up around 4%. V was clipped by 5 bases and J by 7 bases, with 11 bases between them. The CDR3 sequence is 12 residues long. Germline V gives CDR1 LNHDA, CDR2 SQIVND (reference sequence).

The rearrangement uses TRBV19 and TRBJ1-1; D remains ambiguous. This clonotype was sampled from a woman in her twenties or thirties with Graves' hyperthyroidism. The sequencing input was blood. CDR3 nucleotide sequence: TGTGCCAGTAGTTCCCGTCGGGATGAAGCTTTCTTT. The encoded protein is CASSSRRDEAFF.